This TCR beta chain was identified in a study of cytomegalovirus exposure and HLA in healthy donors. The PCR contained 60 Vbeta and 13 Jbeta primers. Assay: immunoSEQ multiplex PCR; the TCRdb copy retains only in-frame clones and omits some. The table has 150,000 or so clones, roughly 77% seen once. Trimming took 6 bases from V and 3 from J; bases not matched to a gene: 6. Germline lookup yields CDR1 MDHEN and CDR2 SYDVKM. The CDR3 length is 14 residues. The sample was PBMCs. The chain joins TRBV28 to TRBJ2-7; 9 bases line up with TRBD1. The receptor was derived from a man between 18 and 35 years old in good health and CMV-seropositive. CDR3 coding DNA: TGTGCCAGCAGACAACAGGGGGCGTTCTACGAGCAGTACTTC. Its protein product is CASRQQGAFYEQYF.